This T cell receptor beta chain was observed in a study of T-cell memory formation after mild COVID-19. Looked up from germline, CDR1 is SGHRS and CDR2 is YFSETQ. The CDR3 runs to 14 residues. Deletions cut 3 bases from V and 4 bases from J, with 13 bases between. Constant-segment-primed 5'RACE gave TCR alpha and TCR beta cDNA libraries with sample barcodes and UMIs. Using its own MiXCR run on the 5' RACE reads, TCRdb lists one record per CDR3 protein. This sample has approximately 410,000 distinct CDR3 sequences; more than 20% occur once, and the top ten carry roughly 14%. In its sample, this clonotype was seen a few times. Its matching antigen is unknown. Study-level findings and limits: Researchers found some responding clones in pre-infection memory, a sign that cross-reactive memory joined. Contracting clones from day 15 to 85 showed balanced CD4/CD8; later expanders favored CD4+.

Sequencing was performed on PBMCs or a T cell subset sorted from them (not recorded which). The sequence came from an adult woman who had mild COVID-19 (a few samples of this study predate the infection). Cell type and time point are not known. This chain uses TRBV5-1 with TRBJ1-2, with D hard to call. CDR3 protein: CASSSKEGSYGYTF. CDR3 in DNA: TGCGCCAGCAGCTCCAAGGAGGGAAGCTATGGCTACACCTTC.